This T cell receptor (beta chain) was retrieved from a study of blood T cells in healthy people across ages. Primers used in a second PCR of roughly 6 to 11 cycles were a sample-barcoded 5' primer and a J-beta primer mix. Each TCR beta cDNA got a 12-nucleotide random molecular identifier. TCRdb fed the 5' RACE reads into MiXCR, producing one record per CDR3 protein. Found here are about 1 million distinct CDR3 sequences, 40% to 50% of them singletons; the top ten hold 15% to 20%. Germline V gene data show CDR1 as SGHNT and CDR2 as YENEEA. The length of the CDR3 is 15 residues. Trimming cost V 5 bases and J 5 bases; bases outside gene matches: 9. Each sample provided at least 5 micrograms of extracted total RNA. Overall study findings and caveats: Significant beta diversity loss was already apparent by age roughly 40, declining roughly linearly.

This clonotype was counted a single time. What it recognizes is unknown. Sequences were obtained from blood. The chain couples TRBV11-3 to TRBJ2-5; 9 nucleotides agree with TRBD1. The receptor was derived from a woman aged 55-75 years in good health. CDR3 sequence (DNA): TGTGCCAGCAGCCCCAGACAGGGGGTGATGGAGACCCAGTACTTC. Protein: CASSPRQGVMETQYF.